The 32 T cell receptor beta chains reported below all come from one sample, sequenced in a study of blood T cell repertoires in COVID-19. Repertoires were generated with immunoSEQ multiplex PCR, while TCRdb's copy carries only in-frame clones and drops some. This sample has about 280,000 clones, with 85% found just once. Sequencing was carried out using PBMCs or T cells enriched from blood (not recorded which). These receptors were collected from a woman in her fifties or sixties who had recovered from COVID-19.

This clone occurred once. The V and J genes are TRBV7-3 and TRBJ2-2; tentatively, D is TRBD1 (5 bases). The CDR3 totals 13 residues. CDR1 is SGHTA, CDR2 FQGTGA, per germline. V dropped 5 bases and J dropped 7 bases, with 11 bases sitting between them. The DNA for the CDR3 is TGTGCCAGCAGCCCAGGGCGGCGCGGGGAGCTGTTTTTT. Translated, it gives CASSPGRRGELFF.

The chain combines TRBV7-3 with TRBJ1-2; D may be TRBD1 (6 bases). The length of the CDR3 is 13 residues. The germline V and J ends were trimmed by 3 bases and 4 bases, with 9 bases remaining between them. The germline V gene encodes CDR1 SGHTA and CDR2 FQGTGA. The CDR3 is CASSFTQGYGYTF. The CDR3 bases are TGTGCCAGCAGCTTCACACAGGGCTATGGCTACACCTTC.

This rearrangement joins TRBV28 to TRBJ2-2, with 7 bases identical to TRBD1. The trim removed 5 bases at V and 6 bases at J, leaving 9 bases unmatched. The CDR3 is 15 residues long. The germline V gene encodes CDR1 MDHEN and CDR2 SYDVKM. The CDR3 DNA reads as TGTGCCAGCAGTGTACCGGGACAGAAAGCCGGGGAGCTGTTTTTT. As protein: CASSVPGQKAGELFF.

The rearrangement links TRBV11-3 to TRBJ1-3; D may be TRBD1 (5 bases). The CDR3 spans 15 residues. Trimming pared 5 bases from V and 0 bases from J, leaving 11 bases between. In germline, CDR1 is SGHNT, CDR2 YENEEA. The CDR3 protein is CASSKDSYSGNTIYF. In DNA form, the CDR3 reads TGTGCCAGCAGCAAAGACAGCTACTCTGGAAACACCATATATTTT.

V is TRBV5-6 and J is TRBJ2-7; a possible D gene is TRBD1 (5 bases). CDR3 length equals 17 residues. V gave up 5 bases and J gave up 1 base, with 22 bases separating them. Germline-derived CDR1 and CDR2 are SGHDT and YYEEEE. The CDR3 sequence: CASSRRVRRQVSYEQYF. The CDR3 DNA reads as TGTGCCAGCAGTCGCAGGGTACGACGGCAAGTATCCTACGAGCAGTACTTC.

V usage is TRBV6-1 and J usage is TRBJ2-3; TRBD2 matches 12 bases. This CDR3 is built from 17 residues. The junction had 5 bases not matched to a gene; V was cut back by 3 bases and J by 1 base. CDR1 and CDR2 (germline): MNHNS, SASEGT. CDR3 region: CASSDPRLAGGTDTQYF. Here the CDR3 DNA reads TGTGCCAGCAGTGACCCCCGACTAGCGGGAGGCACAGATACGCAGTATTTT.

V and J are TRBV7-6 and TRBJ1-4; D gene ambiguous. In germline, CDR1 is SGHVS, CDR2 FNYEAQ. The CDR3 contains 15 residues. Trimming pared 1 base from V and 7 bases from J, leaving 13 bases between. The CDR3 coding sequence is TGTGCCAGCAGCTTAGTCTTGGGCAAACGTGAAAAACTGTTTTTT. The encoded protein is CASSLVLGKREKLFF.

This clone was recorded only once. The chain has TRBV7-6 and TRBJ2-3; 11 bases map to TRBD1. This CDR3 is 19 amino acids long. J lost 1 base, V lost 2 bases, and 11 bases had no gene match. CDR1 and CDR2 from the germline V gene are SGHVS and FNYEAQ. Here the CDR3 DNA reads TGTGCCAGCAGCTTATACGGGACAGGGGGTTATAGCGGCACAGATACGCAGTATTTT. Residues: CASSLYGTGGYSGTDTQYF.

The CDR3 DNA reads as TGTGCCAGCAGTTTGTTTACTCCCACCTATGGCTATGGCTACACCTTC. This translates into CASSLFTPTYGYGYTF. The gene calls are TRBV28 and TRBJ1-2; D is unclear. The CDR3 length is 16 residues. V dropped 3 bases and J dropped 4 bases, with 18 bases sitting between them. CDR1 and CDR2 from the germline V gene are MDHEN and SYDVKM.

This rearrangement joins TRBV6-5 to TRBJ1-3; D is undetermined. Trimming took 0 bases from V and 2 from J, leaving 8 bases between them. There are 15 residues in the CDR3. CDR1 MNHEY and CDR2 SVGAGI come from the germline V gene. The CDR3 loop reads CASSYSRDTGNTIYF. CDR3 coding DNA: TGTGCCAGCAGTTACTCCCGCGATACTGGAAACACCATATATTTT.

The chain is built from TRBV10-3 and TRBJ1-6; perhaps TRBD1 as D (5 bases). Germline loops: CDR1 ENHRY, CDR2 SYGVKD. The CDR3 consists of 17 residues. V was pared by 4 bases and J by 7 bases, with 20 bases between. For the CDR3, the DNA is TGTGCCATCAGTGCTCAGGACCTGGGACGGGAGAATTCACCCCTCCACTTT. This encodes CAISAQDLGRENSPLHF.

CDR3 nucleotides: TGTGCGAGCGGGGGGCCGATCACAGATACGCAGTATTTT. Encoded protein: CASGGPITDTQYF. The chain employs TRBV30 and TRBJ2-3, with TRBD2 matching 9 bases. Germline CDR1 reads GTSNPN; CDR2 reads SVGIG (reference sequence). The CDR3 is 13 residues long.

CDR3 DNA: TGTGCCAGTAGTTGGGGACTAGCGGGAGACTACGAGCAGTACTTC. Translation gives CASSWGLAGDYEQYF. The chain carries TRBV19 and TRBJ2-7; TRBD2 agrees at 14 bases. This CDR3 has 15 amino acids. The ends lost 5 bases at V and 3 bases at J; junction bases unmatched: 3. Germline CDR1 is LNHDA and CDR2 is SQIVND (reference sequence).

V usage is TRBV19 and J usage is TRBJ1-4; the D is unclear. Deletions cut 3 bases from V and 0 bases from J, with 8 bases between. The length of the CDR3 is 15 residues. Per the germline V gene, CDR1 is LNHDA and CDR2 is SQIVND (reference sequence). DNA for the CDR3: TGTGCCAGTAGTATGGGCGTGGCAACTAATGAAAAACTGTTTTTT. Translated, it gives CASSMGVATNEKLFF.

This CDR3 reads CASSSQGEVNVLTF. CDR3 sequence (DNA): TGTGCCAGCAGCTCACAGGGGGAGGTCAACGTCCTGACTTTC. The J gene is TRBJ2-6, the V gene TRBV5-5, with 8 bases fitting TRBD1. The CDR3 contains 14 residues. The germline gives CDR1 SGHKS, CDR2 YYEKEE (reference sequence). V lost 3 bases, J lost 9 bases, and 5 bases stayed unmatched.

This rearrangement joins TRBV6-1 to TRBJ2-5; a weak D match, TRBD1 (5 bases). The CDR3 totals 18 residues. The germline V and J ends were trimmed by 3 bases and 10 bases, with 30 bases remaining between them. The V gene's germline CDR1 is MNHNS and CDR2 SASEGT. CDR3 loop: CASSEGLGTILIKRGQYF. Here the CDR3 DNA reads TGTGCCAGCAGTGAGGGGCTGGGTACGATCCTAATCAAAAGGGGCCAGTACTTC.

The chain is built from TRBV5-8 and TRBJ2-7, with 8 bases lining up with TRBD2. Germline values: CDR1 SGHTS, CDR2 YDEGEE. V was pared by 6 bases and J by 4 bases, with 9 bases of the junction left unmatched. The CDR3 runs to 14 residues. The CDR3 sequence is CASTPRVAGYEQYF. The CDR3 DNA is TGTGCCAGCACCCCGAGGGTAGCGGGATACGAGCAGTACTTC.

The rearrangement links TRBV6-5 to TRBJ2-3; TRBD2 is a possible D gene (7 bases). Trimming took off 4 bases at V and 5 bases at J, with 16 bases between the two ends. Looked up from germline, CDR1 is MNHEY and CDR2 is SVGAGI. The CDR3 totals 15 residues. CDR3 bases: TGTGCCAGCAGTTTGATGGGGGGGCCAAGAGATACGCAGTATTTT. It translates to CASSLMGGPRDTQYF.

As concerns this clone: This CDR3 is also generated by other DNA sequences in the sample. This chain links TRBV3-1 (or the pseudogene TRBV3-2) with TRBJ1-4, with D hard to call. V shed 4 bases and J shed 0 bases, with 6 bases lying between them. CDR1 and CDR2 from the germline V gene are LGHDT and YNNKEL (reference sequence). This CDR3 is built from 14 residues. In DNA, the CDR3 is TGTGCCAGCAGCCCTCAGGCAACTAATGAAAAACTGTTTTTT. The encoded protein is CASSPQATNEKLFF.

The chain recombines TRBV5-4 with TRBJ2-5; 7 bases fit TRBD2. Germline V gene data show CDR1 as SGHNT and CDR2 as YYREEE (reference sequence). Losses at the gene ends were 5 bases for V and 8 bases for J; bases not matched to a gene: 6. The CDR3 is 12 amino acids. In nucleotides, the CDR3 is TGTGCCAGCAGTCAGGAGCGGGAAACCCAGTACTTC. The encoded protein is CASSQERETQYF.

The J gene is TRBJ2-2, the V gene TRBV29-1; D is uncertain. CDR1 SQVTM and CDR2 ANQGSEA come from the germline V gene. The CDR3 is 13 residues long. V was pared by 7 bases and J by 4 bases, with 13 bases between. CDR3 protein: CSARRSGTGELFF. CDR3 in DNA: TGCAGCGCCCGACGGTCGGGCACCGGGGAGCTGTTTTTT.

V usage is TRBV2 and J usage is TRBJ1-6, with 10 positions matching TRBD1. The CDR3 consists of 14 residues. The V and J ends lost 6 bases and 5 bases, in that order; junction bases with no gene match: 1. CDR1 and CDR2 from the germline V gene are SNHLY and FYNNEI. In DNA form, the CDR3 reads TGTGCCAGCAGCGGGACAGGGGATAATTCACCCCTCCACTTT. Amino acids: CASSGTGDNSPLHF.

The chain joins TRBV7-2 to TRBJ1-5, with unresolved D. Trimming stripped 4 bases from V and 6 bases from J, with 16 bases between. Germline V gene lookup returns CDR1 SGHTA and CDR2 FQGNSA. There are 15 residues in the CDR3. Here the CDR3 reads CASSSDPGFSQPQHF. CDR3 sequence (DNA): TGTGCCAGCAGCTCCGACCCGGGTTTCAGTCAGCCCCAGCATTTT.

The count of this clone is one. The chain uses TRBV7-6 and TRBJ1-1; 7 nucleotides agree with TRBD1. Germline assignment: CDR1 SGHVS and CDR2 FNYEAQ. The junction had 15 bases not matched to a gene; V was cut back by 5 bases and J by 9 bases. The CDR3 is made up of 15 amino acids. CDR3 sequence reads: CASSPSQGRTLKAFF. The CDR3 nucleotides read TGTGCCAGCAGCCCCTCACAGGGGAGGACCTTGAAAGCTTTCTTT. Combining the CDR3 with reference TRBV7-6 and TRBJ1-1 gives the whole variable domain GAGVSQSPRYKVTKRGQDVALRCDPISGHVSLYWYRQALGQGPEFLTYFNYEAQQDKSGLPNDRFSAERPEGSISTLTIQRTEQRDSAMYRCASSPSQGRTLKAFFGQGTRLTVV.

The DNA of the CDR3 is TGTGCCAGCACTCCCGCCAGGTTCTATGGCTACACCTTC. It translates to CASTPARFYGYTF. The chain links TRBV6-5 to TRBJ1-2; no definite D call. CDR3 length: 13 amino acids. V dropped 7 bases and J dropped 4 bases, with 13 bases sitting between them. Germline lookup yields CDR1 MNHEY and CDR2 SVGAGI.

The V call is TRBV3-1 (or the pseudogene TRBV3-2), the J call TRBJ2-7; 9 nucleotides line up with TRBD1. The CDR3 has 15 residues. CDR1 is LGHDT and CDR2 is YNNKEL in the germline V gene (reference sequence). Trimming cost V 0 bases and J 3 bases; bases outside gene matches: 3. The CDR3 loop reads CASSQDKTGGYEQYF. DNA for the CDR3: TGTGCCAGCAGCCAAGATAAGACAGGGGGCTACGAGCAGTACTTC.

The chain couples TRBV3-1 (or the pseudogene TRBV3-2) to TRBJ1-4; D is undetermined. The CDR3 covers 15 residues. Trimming shortened V by 0 bases and J by 7 bases, and 12 bases separated the two germline ends. CDR1 is LGHDT and CDR2 is YNNKEL in the germline V gene (reference sequence). Here the CDR3 reads CASSQDRGWSEKLFF. Written as DNA, the CDR3 is TGTGCCAGCAGCCAAGATAGAGGGTGGAGTGAAAAACTGTTTTTT.

CDR3 DNA: TGTGCCAGCGGTCGAAGCGGGAGCTCCTACGAGCAGTACTTC. Amino acid sequence: CASGRSGSSYEQYF. The genes are TRBV3-1 (or the pseudogene TRBV3-2) and TRBJ2-7; 8 bases are shared with TRBD2. J gave up 0 bases and V 8 bases, and 6 bases lay outside the gene matches. CDR3 length: 14 residues. Germline-derived CDR1 and CDR2 are LGHDT and YNNKEL (reference sequence).

This chain joins TRBV5-1 and TRBJ2-7; D unresolved. Trimming took off 0 bases at V and 3 bases at J, with 4 bases between the two ends. The CDR3 runs 12 residues. Germline lookup yields CDR1 SGHRS and CDR2 YFSETQ. CDR3 nucleotide sequence: TGCGCCAGCAGCTTGGACTTCTACGAGCAGTACTTC. It is translated as CASSLDFYEQYF.

This chain joins TRBV27 and TRBJ1-2; weak D call: TRBD1 (5 bases). The CDR3 has 16 residues. Trimming removed 7 bases from V and 7 bases from J, with 25 bases in between. Germline-derived CDR1 and CDR2 are MNHEY and SMNVEV (reference sequence). The CDR3 DNA is TGTGCCAGCATCCATTCCCCCCCCCGGGGGTCGGGTGGCTACACCTTC. Protein: CASIHSPPRGSGGYTF.

The rearrangement uses TRBV7-9 and TRBJ1-1, with a possible D match to TRBD1 (6 bases). The CDR3 sequence is 11 residues long. The germline V and J ends were trimmed by 5 bases and 7 bases, with 8 bases remaining between them. The germline CDR1 and CDR2 sequences are SEHNR and FQNEAQ (reference sequence). The CDR3 loop reads CASSATGEAFF. The CDR3 coding sequence is TGTGCCAGCAGCGCGACAGGTGAAGCTTTCTTT.

This clone has a handful of counts. V gene TRBV27 combines with J gene TRBJ2-1; D is possibly TRBD2 (6 bases). The germline gives CDR1 MNHEY, CDR2 SMNVEV (reference sequence). Trimming pared 5 bases from V and 12 bases from J, leaving 20 bases between. CDR3 length: 14 amino acids. The CDR3 spells CASSAGMGRHAQFF. In DNA form, the CDR3 reads TGTGCCAGCAGTGCCGGGATGGGGAGGCATGCGCAGTTCTTC.